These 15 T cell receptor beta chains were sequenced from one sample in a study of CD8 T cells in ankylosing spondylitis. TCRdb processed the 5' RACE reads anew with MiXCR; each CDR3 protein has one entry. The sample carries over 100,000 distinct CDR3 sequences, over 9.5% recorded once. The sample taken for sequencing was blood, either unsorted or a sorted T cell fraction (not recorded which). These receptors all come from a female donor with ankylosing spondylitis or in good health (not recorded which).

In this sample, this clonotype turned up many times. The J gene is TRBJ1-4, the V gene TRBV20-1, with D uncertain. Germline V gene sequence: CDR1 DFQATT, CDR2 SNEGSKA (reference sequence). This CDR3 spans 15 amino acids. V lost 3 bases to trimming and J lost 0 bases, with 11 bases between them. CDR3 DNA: TGCAGTGCTAGGTTCCCAGGTGCAACTAATGAAAAACTGTTTTTT. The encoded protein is CSARFPGATNEKLFF.

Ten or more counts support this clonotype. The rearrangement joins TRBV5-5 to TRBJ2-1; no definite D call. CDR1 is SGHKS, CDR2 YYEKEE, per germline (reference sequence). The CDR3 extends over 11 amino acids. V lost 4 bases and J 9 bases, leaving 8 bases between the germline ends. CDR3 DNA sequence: TGTGCCAGCAGCGTGGGCGGTGAGCAGTTCTTC. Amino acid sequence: CASSVGGEQFF.

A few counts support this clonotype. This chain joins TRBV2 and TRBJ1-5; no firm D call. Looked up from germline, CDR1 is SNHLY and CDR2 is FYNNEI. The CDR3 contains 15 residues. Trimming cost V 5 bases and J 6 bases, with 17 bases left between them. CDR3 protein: CASSKGGSNFQPQHF. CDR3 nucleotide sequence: TGTGCCAGCAGTAAGGGCGGGAGCAACTTTCAGCCCCAGCATTTT.

As DNA, the CDR3 is TGCAGTGCTATGGTGAGTGAACAGCCCCAGCATTTT. Protein: CSAMVSEQPQHF. The genes are TRBV20-1 and TRBJ1-5; no clear D. Germline V gene data show CDR1 as DFQATT and CDR2 as SNEGSKA (reference sequence). V was shortened by 4 bases and J by 7 bases, with 11 bases between the two germline ends. There are 12 residues in the CDR3.

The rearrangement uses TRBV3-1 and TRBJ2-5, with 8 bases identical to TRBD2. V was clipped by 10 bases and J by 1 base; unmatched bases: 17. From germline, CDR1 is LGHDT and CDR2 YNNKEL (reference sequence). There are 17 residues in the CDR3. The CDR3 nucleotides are TGTGCCACCTGCCAAGATTCGCTAGCGGGCAGCCAAGAGACCCAGTACTTC. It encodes CATCQDSLAGSQETQYF.

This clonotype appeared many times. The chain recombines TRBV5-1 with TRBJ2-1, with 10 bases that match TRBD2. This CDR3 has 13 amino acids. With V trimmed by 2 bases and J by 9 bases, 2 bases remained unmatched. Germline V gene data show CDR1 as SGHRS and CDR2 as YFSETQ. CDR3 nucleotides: TGCGCCAGCAGCTTTAGCGGGGGGACTGAGCAGTTCTTC. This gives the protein CASSFSGGTEQFF. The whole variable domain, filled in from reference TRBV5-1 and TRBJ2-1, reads KAGVTQTPRYLIKTRGQQVTLSCSPISGHRSVSWYQQTPGQGLQFLFEYFSETQRNKGNFPGRFSGRQFSNSRSEMNVSTLELGDSALYLCASSFSGGTEQFFGPGTRLTVL.

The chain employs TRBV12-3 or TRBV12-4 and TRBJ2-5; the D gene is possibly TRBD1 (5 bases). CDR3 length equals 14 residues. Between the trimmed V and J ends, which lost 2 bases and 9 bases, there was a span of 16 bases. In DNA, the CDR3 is TGTGCCAGCAGTTTAACCGGGCCTAAGGGGTCCCAGTACTTC. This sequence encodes CASSLTGPKGSQYF.

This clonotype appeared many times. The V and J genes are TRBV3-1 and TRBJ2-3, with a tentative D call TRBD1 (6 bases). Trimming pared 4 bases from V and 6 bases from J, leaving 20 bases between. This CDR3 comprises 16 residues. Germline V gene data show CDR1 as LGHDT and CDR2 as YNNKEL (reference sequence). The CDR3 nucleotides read TGTGCCAGCAGCCCCCTAGGGTCCGGGACAACGGATACGCAGTATTTT. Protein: CASSPLGSGTTDTQYF.

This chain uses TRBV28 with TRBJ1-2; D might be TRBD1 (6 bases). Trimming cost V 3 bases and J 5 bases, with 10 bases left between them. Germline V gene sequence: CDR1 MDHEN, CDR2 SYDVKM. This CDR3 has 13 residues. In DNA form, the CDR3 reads TGTGCCAGCAGTTTTGGAGGGGGGTATGGCTACACCTTC. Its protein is CASSFGGGYGYTF.

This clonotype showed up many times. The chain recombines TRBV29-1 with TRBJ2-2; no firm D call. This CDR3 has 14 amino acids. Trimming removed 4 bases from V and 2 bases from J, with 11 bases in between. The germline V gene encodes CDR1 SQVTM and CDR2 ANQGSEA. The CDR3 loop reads CSVALQSNTGELFF. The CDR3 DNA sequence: TGCAGCGTTGCATTACAGTCCAACACCGGGGAGCTGTTTTTT.

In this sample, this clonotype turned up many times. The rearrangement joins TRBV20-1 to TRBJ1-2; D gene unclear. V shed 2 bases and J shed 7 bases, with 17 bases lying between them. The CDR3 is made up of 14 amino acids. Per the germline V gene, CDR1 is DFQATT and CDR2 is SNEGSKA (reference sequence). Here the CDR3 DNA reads TGCAGTGCTAGACGGGTGTCCGTCCGATTTGGCTACACCTTC. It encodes CSARRVSVRFGYTF.

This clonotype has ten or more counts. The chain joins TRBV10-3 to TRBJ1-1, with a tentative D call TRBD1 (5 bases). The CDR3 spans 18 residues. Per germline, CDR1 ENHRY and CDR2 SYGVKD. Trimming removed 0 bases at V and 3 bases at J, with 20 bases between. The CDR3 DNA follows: TGTGCCATCAGTGAGTCGGTCCTCCGGGCGGACAAAGACACTGAAGCTTTCTTT. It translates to CAISESVLRADKDTEAFF.

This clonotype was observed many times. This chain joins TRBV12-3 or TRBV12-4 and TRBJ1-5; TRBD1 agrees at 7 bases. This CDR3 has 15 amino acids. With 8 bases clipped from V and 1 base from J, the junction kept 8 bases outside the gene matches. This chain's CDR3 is CASAREGASNQPQHF. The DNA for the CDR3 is TGTGCCAGCGCTAGGGAGGGGGCGAGCAATCAGCCCCAGCATTTT.

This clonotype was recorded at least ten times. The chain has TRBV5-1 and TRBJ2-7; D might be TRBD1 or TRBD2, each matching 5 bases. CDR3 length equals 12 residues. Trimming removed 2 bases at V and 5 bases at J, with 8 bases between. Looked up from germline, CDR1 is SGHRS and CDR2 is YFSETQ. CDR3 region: CASSFEGNEQYF. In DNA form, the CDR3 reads TGCGCCAGCAGCTTCGAGGGGAACGAGCAGTACTTC. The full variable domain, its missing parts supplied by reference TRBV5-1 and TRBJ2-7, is KAGVTQTPRYLIKTRGQQVTLSCSPISGHRSVSWYQQTPGQGLQFLFEYFSETQRNKGNFPGRFSGRQFSNSRSEMNVSTLELGDSALYLCASSFEGNEQYFGPGTRLTVT.

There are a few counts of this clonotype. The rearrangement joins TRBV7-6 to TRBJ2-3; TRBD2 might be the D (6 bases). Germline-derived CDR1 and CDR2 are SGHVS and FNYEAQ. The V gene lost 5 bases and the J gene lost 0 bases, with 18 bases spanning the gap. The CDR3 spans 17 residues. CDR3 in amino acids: CASSPRGSGLSTDTQYF. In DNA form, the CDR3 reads TGTGCCAGCAGCCCCCGGGGGTCAGGACTCAGCACAGATACGCAGTATTTT.